The rows below give T cell receptor beta chains drawn from one sample of a study of T cell responses to AZD1222 COVID-19 vaccine. The table came from immunoSEQ multiplex PCR; TCRdb's copy has only in-frame clones and leaves some out. Among some 120,000 clones, about 91% were seen once, and the ten largest hold 2.5% to 3%. The source was peripheral blood, collected on day 0 of AZD1222 vaccination. These receptors were collected from an adult in good health. The CDR3 runs from the conserved cysteine through the conserved F or W. The D gene is left open where the match is weak. Size values are once, few and many counts, or a class for expanded clones, and some rows have none.

14	NA	TRBV18	NA	TRBJ2-1	TGTGCCAGCTCACCACCTTCCCAGTCCCATGAGCAGTTCTTC	CASSPPSQSHEQFF
16	TRBD1	TRBV6-2/TRBV6-3	once	TRBJ1-2	TGTGCCAGCAGTTCGGACAGGGAGAAACTTAGCTATGGCTACACCTTC	CASSSDREKLSYGYTF
17	TRBD1	TRBV10-3	NA	TRBJ1-1	TGTGCCATCAGTGCCTTGAAATTGGGGACAGAACACACTGAAGCTTTCTTT	CAISALKLGTEHTEAFF
16	TRBD2	TRBV5-1	NA	TRBJ2-3	TGCGCCAGCAGCTTGTTTCTGCGGGAGGGTAAAGATACGCAGTATTTT	CASSLFLREGKDTQYF
12	NA	TRBV5-5	once	TRBJ2-7	TGTGCCAGCAGCCTGAGTCCAGGCGAGCAGTACTTC	CASSLSPGEQYF
11	NA	TRBV19	NA	TRBJ1-2	TGTGCCAGTAGTATAGGCTATGGCTACACCTTC	CASSIGYGYTF
16	TRBD1	TRBV19	NA	TRBJ2-3	TGTGCCAGTACCTACCGCCAGGGGGTTTCGGCAGATACGCAGTATTTT	CASTYRQGVSADTQYF
14	NA	TRBV5-6	NA	TRBJ2-5	TGTGCCAGCAGCTTGGCCGGGGCTCGGGAGACCCAGTACTTC	CASSLAGARETQYF
15	TRBD1	TRBV6-5	NA	TRBJ1-3	TGTGCCAGCAGCTCCAACGGACAGGCCTTAAACACCATATATTTT	CASSSNGQALNTIYF
16	TRBD1	TRBV10-3	NA	TRBJ2-2	TGTGCCATCAGGGATAATGAGGGGGCTGGGACCGGGGAGCTGTTTTTT	CAIRDNEGAGTGELFF
13	NA	TRBV24-1	NA	TRBJ1-2	TGTGCCACCAGTGATTCCACATCGTATGGCTACACCTTC	CATSDSTSYGYTF
15	NA	TRBV7-9	NA	TRBJ1-4	TGTGCCAGCAGCCCCGGCCGGGTATCTAATGAAAAACTGTTTTTT	CASSPGRVSNEKLFF
16	NA	TRBV19	NA	TRBJ1-6	TGTGCCAGTAGTATACGGTCCTTGGGATTTAATTCACCCCTCCACTTT	CASSIRSLGFNSPLHF
15	NA	TRBV4-1	once	TRBJ2-1	TGCGCCAGCAGCCAACCCCGAGGTAGCTGGAATGAGCAGTTCTTC	CASSQPRGSWNEQFF
14	NA	TRBV25-1	NA	TRBJ1-5	TGTGCCAGCAGTGAAAGCGGTAGCAATCAGCCCCAGCATTTT	CASSESGSNQPQHF
13	NA	TRBV27	few	TRBJ2-7	TGTGCCAGCAGTTTAGGCCCGCCCTACGAGCAGTACTTC	CASSLGPPYEQYF
13	NA	TRBV12-3/TRBV12-4	NA	TRBJ2-7	TGTGCCAGCAGACCCGCCGGGACCTACGAGCAGTACTTC	CASRPAGTYEQYF
16	NA	TRBV6-2/TRBV6-3	NA	TRBJ2-5	TGTGCCAGCAGTGCCGGTCGAGGGAGCGGCCAAGAGACCCAGTACTTC	CASSAGRGSGQETQYF
14	NA	TRBV24-1	NA	TRBJ2-1	TGTGCCACCAGTGGGGGAGTACAGGAGGATGAGCAGTTCTTC	CATSGGVQEDEQFF
16	TRBD2	TRBV12-5	NA	TRBJ2-1	TGTGCTAGTGGTTTGGTATCTGCTAGCGGGGCGGATGAGCAGTTCTTC	CASGLVSASGADEQFF
15	TRBD1	TRBV7-8	NA	TRBJ2-7	TGTGCCAGCAGCCCCGACGGGACAGGGACCTACGAGCAGTACTTC	CASSPDGTGTYEQYF
15	NA	TRBV5-1	NA	TRBJ2-1	TGCGCCAGCAGCCCCACTAGTCAAGGGTATGGTGAGCAGTTCTTC	CASSPTSQGYGEQFF
14	NA	TRBV19	NA	TRBJ1-2	TGTGCCAGTAGTATAGGGGCGGATAACTATGGCTACACCTTC	CASSIGADNYGYTF
14	NA	TRBV5-4	NA	TRBJ1-3	TGTGCCAGCAGCTTGGAGGACAGTGGAAACACCATATATTTT	CASSLEDSGNTIYF
14	NA	TRBV9	NA	TRBJ1-3	TGTGCCAGCAGTATGGGGGTCTCTGGAAACACCATATATTTT	CASSMGVSGNTIYF
13	NA	TRBV3-1/TRBV3-2	NA	TRBJ1-4	TGTGCCAGCAGCCAGCAAGGTCAAGGGAAACTGTTTTTT	CASSQQGQGKLFF
13	TRBD1	TRBV4-1	NA	TRBJ1-1	TGCGCCAGCAGCCAAGGACAGGGTCTAGAAGCTTTCTTT	CASSQGQGLEAFF
15	TRBD1	TRBV5-8	NA	TRBJ2-7	TGTGCCAGCAGCTTATATGGGACAGGGGCCTACGAGCAGTACTTC	CASSLYGTGAYEQYF
16	NA	TRBV5-4	NA	TRBJ1-2	TGTGCCAGCAGCTTGTATAACAGGAAGGGGAGTTTTGGCTACACCTTC	CASSLYNRKGSFGYTF
14	NA	TRBV10-3	NA	TRBJ1-3	TGTGCCATCAGTGAGGCCGGGGATGGAAACACCATATATTTT	CAISEAGDGNTIYF
14	NA	TRBV24-1	NA	TRBJ2-2	TGTGCCACCAGTCCATCAGGGGACACCGGGGAGCTGTTTTTT	CATSPSGDTGELFF
12	NA	TRBV19	NA	TRBJ2-1	TGTGCCAGTAGTATCACGCCCAATGAGCAGTTCTTC	CASSITPNEQFF
15	NA	TRBV19	NA	TRBJ2-7	TGTGCCAGTAGTATAGTAAACGACAGGATCTACGAGCAGTACTTC	CASSIVNDRIYEQYF
14	NA	TRBV25-1	NA	TRBJ1-5	TGTGCCAGCAGTGGGGCTACAGGGAGACAGCCCCAGCATTTT	CASSGATGRQPQHF
13	NA	TRBV10-1	once	TRBJ1-2	TGCGCCAGCAGTGACGGGGGACTGGGCGGCTACACCTTC	CASSDGGLGGYTF
12	NA	TRBV5-4	NA	TRBJ1-3	TGTGCCAGCAGCCAGGGCCCCGGGGCCATATATTTT	CASSQGPGAIYF
15	TRBD2	TRBV7-9	NA	TRBJ2-7	TGTGCCAGCAGCTCAACCGGGACTAGCCTCTACGAGCAGTACTTC	CASSSTGTSLYEQYF
14	NA	TRBV7-2	NA	TRBJ1-1	TGTGCCAGCAGCTTAGTACGGGGAAACACTGAAGCTTTCTTT	CASSLVRGNTEAFF
14	TRBD1	TRBV2	NA	TRBJ1-5	TGTGCCAGCAGGTTGGGACAGAGCAATCAGCCCCAGCATTTT	CASRLGQSNQPQHF
15	TRBD2	TRBV10-3	NA	TRBJ2-2	TGTGCCATCAGCAGAGCGGGAGGGAACACCGGGGAGCTGTTTTTT	CAISRAGGNTGELFF
14	TRBD2	TRBV11-1	NA	TRBJ2-7	TGTGCCAGCAGCTCTCGCGGGGGGGTATACGAGCAGTACTTC	CASSSRGGVYEQYF
12	NA	TRBV5-1	NA	TRBJ2-3	TGCGCCAGCAGCAGCGGGCCAGATACGCAGTATTTT	CASSSGPDTQYF
14	TRBD2	TRBV7-3	NA	TRBJ2-1	TGTGCCAGCAGCTTAGGGCGGGAGTACGATGAGCAGTTCTTC	CASSLGREYDEQFF
15	NA	TRBV7-2	NA	TRBJ2-7	TGTGCCAGCAGCCTCCGGGGTCAAGTCCCCTACGAGCAGTACTTC	CASSLRGQVPYEQYF
15	NA	TRBV2	NA	TRBJ1-4	TGTGCCAGCAGTGAAAGGGCACTCTTTAATGAAAAACTGTTTTTT	CASSERALFNEKLFF
15	TRBD1	TRBV4-3	NA	TRBJ2-1	TGCGCCAGCAGCCACTCGGACAGGGATGCGAATGAGCAGTTCTTC	CASSHSDRDANEQFF
16	NA	TRBV5-6	NA	TRBJ2-5	TGTGCCAGCAGCTTGACCGGAAGATCTGCGGAAGAGACCCAGTACTTC	CASSLTGRSAEETQYF
18	NA	TRBV4-2	NA	TRBJ1-4	TGTGCCAGCAGCTACGGGGGTTCCAGGGGTTCAACTAATGAAAAACTGTTTTTT	CASSYGGSRGSTNEKLFF
14	TRBD2	TRBV6-5	NA	TRBJ2-5	TGTGCCAGCAGGCGACTAGCGGGAGGAGAGACCCAGTACTTC	CASRRLAGGETQYF
13	NA	TRBV5-8	NA	TRBJ1-5	TGTGCCAGCAGCTTGACAGGCAATCAGCCCCAGCATTTT	CASSLTGNQPQHF
15	NA	TRBV25-1	NA	TRBJ2-7	TGTGCCAGCATGGGGGGACAGTGGGACCCTACGAGGCAGTACTTC	CASMGGQWDPTRQYF
11	NA	TRBV2	few	TRBJ1-1	TGTGCCAGCACTTTGAACACTGAAGCTTTCTTT	CASTLNTEAFF
14	TRBD1	TRBV25-1	few	TRBJ1-1	TGTGCCAGCATCCAGGACAGGGGGCATACTGAAGCTTTCTTT	CASIQDRGHTEAFF
14	TRBD1	TRBV2	once	TRBJ2-1	TGTGCCAGCAGCGCCACCCCCCGGGACAGGGGTGGGTTCTTC	CASSATPRDRGGFF
13	TRBD1	TRBV6-1	NA	TRBJ1-5	TGTGCCAGCAGTGAACGACAGGGAAGGCCCCAGCATTTT	CASSERQGRPQHF
13	TRBD1	TRBV10-3	NA	TRBJ2-5	TGTGCCATCAGTGAGTCCAGGGGGGAGACCCAGTACTTC	CAISESRGETQYF
16	TRBD1	TRBV18	NA	TRBJ2-7	TGTGCCAGCTCACCGGGCCAGACAGGGCCGACCTACGAGCAGTACTTC	CASSPGQTGPTYEQYF
13	NA	TRBV4-3	NA	TRBJ1-6	TGCGCCAGCAGCCTGGAAGGCCATTCACCCCTCCACTTT	CASSLEGHSPLHF
15	NA	TRBV2	NA	TRBJ2-1	TGTGCCAGCAGTACTCCTTACGGGGGCACTAATGAGCAGTTCTTC	CASSTPYGGTNEQFF
17	NA	TRBV24-1	NA	TRBJ2-1	TGTGCCACCAGTGACCCGACAATGGGGGGCCTCTACAATGAGCAGTTCTTC	CATSDPTMGGLYNEQFF